The 27 T cell receptor beta chains below were found in one sample sequenced in a study of CD8 T cells in Susac syndrome. An amount of RNA that ranged from roughly 0.45 to 1 ug was reverse transcribed with random hexamers. One entry per CDR3 protein, called by TCRdb with MiXCR from the immunoSEQ multiplex PCR reads. The sample carries some 200,000 distinct CDR3 sequences, 95% recorded once. The sample consisted of CD8+ T cells from PBMCs. These receptors came from a human donor with Susac syndrome.

The V gene is TRBV9, the J gene TRBJ2-1, with TRBD2 matching 11 bases. Germline CDR1 reads SGDLS; CDR2 reads YYNGEE. V lost 3 bases to trimming and J lost 5 bases; unmatched junction nucleotides: 7. This CDR3 has 16 amino acids. CDR3 DNA: TGTGCCAGCAGCGCCCTGACTAGCGGGAAAAACAATGAGCAGTTCTTC. It yields the protein CASSALTSGKNNEQFF.

J is TRBJ2-1 and V is TRBV9; D is unclear. Germline V gene lookup returns CDR1 SGDLS and CDR2 YYNGEE. The CDR3 spans 17 residues. V gave up 3 bases and J gave up 1 base, with 17 bases separating them. The CDR3 DNA reads as TGTGCCAGCAGCGCTCGACGGCCATGGGCTTCCTACAATGAGCAGTTCTTC. As protein: CASSARRPWASYNEQFF.

This sequence joins TRBV19 and TRBJ2-7, with 8 positions matching TRBD1. Germline loops: CDR1 LNHDA, CDR2 SQIVND (reference sequence). The CDR3 length is 14 residues. The junction had 7 bases not matched to a gene; V was cut back by 5 bases and J by 4 bases. CDR3 amino acids: CASSEDREAYEQYF. CDR3 bases: TGTGCCAGTAGTGAGGACAGGGAAGCGTACGAGCAGTACTTC. Combining the CDR3 with reference TRBV19 and TRBJ2-7 gives the whole variable domain DGGITQSPKYLFRKEGQNVTLSCEQNLNHDAMYWYRQDPGQGLRLIYYSQIVNDFQKGDIAEGYSVSREKKESFPLTVTSAQKNPTAFYLCASSEDREAYEQYFGPGTRLTVT.

The chain combines TRBV7-6 with TRBJ2-7; TRBD1 might be the D (6 bases). The CDR3 contains 15 residues. The germline V gene has CDR1 SGHVS and CDR2 FNYEAQ. V was clipped by 5 bases and J by 3 bases, with 17 bases between them. CDR3 in amino acids: CASSPENTRGYEQYF. The DNA of the CDR3 is TGTGCCAGCAGCCCCGAAAACACCAGGGGCTACGAGCAGTACTTC.

The chain joins TRBV12-3 or TRBV12-4 to TRBJ2-7; D perhaps matches TRBD2 (5 bases). Deletions cut 2 bases from V and 3 bases from J, with 5 bases between. The CDR3 length is 12 residues. The CDR3 loop reads CASSLRDYEQYF. The CDR3 coding sequence is TGTGCCAGCAGTTTACGGGACTACGAGCAGTACTTC.

The J gene is TRBJ2-7, the V gene TRBV9; D remains unclear. This CDR3 comprises 14 residues. The V end was cut by 0 bases, the J end by 0 bases, with 7 bases between. In germline, CDR1 is SGDLS, CDR2 YYNGEE. The CDR3, as DNA: TGTGCCAGCAGCGTAGCGAGCGACTCCTACGAGCAGTACTTC. Residues: CASSVASDSYEQYF. Filled out from reference TRBV9 and TRBJ2-7, the complete variable domain reads DSGVTQTPKHLITATGQRVTLRCSPRSGDLSVYWYQQSLDQGLQFLIQYYNGEERAKGNILERFSAQQFPDLHSELNLSSLELGDSALYFCASSVASDSYEQYFGPGTRLTVT.

V gene TRBV29-1 combines with J gene TRBJ2-7; no firm D call. This CDR3 spans 11 amino acids. Trimming stripped 5 bases from V and 2 bases from J, with 7 bases between. Germline CDR1 is SQVTM and CDR2 is ANQGSEA. The CDR3 loop is CSVRVTYEQYF. As DNA, the CDR3 is TGCAGCGTTAGAGTCACCTACGAGCAGTACTTC.

This clonotype has a single count. The genes are TRBV30 and TRBJ1-5; perhaps TRBD1 as D (6 bases). The CDR3 spans 13 residues. Per the germline V gene, CDR1 is GTSNPN and CDR2 is SVGIG (reference sequence). The V end lost 0 bases, the J end lost 8 bases, and 11 bases lay between the germline ends. CDR3 amino acids: CAWSVTGREPQHF. The CDR3 nucleotides read TGTGCCTGGAGTGTAACAGGGAGGGAGCCCCAGCATTTT.

This clonotype has more than one count but fewer than ten. The chain carries TRBV24-1 and TRBJ2-3; the match to TRBD1 covers 7 bases. The CDR3 is 13 amino acids. In germline, CDR1 is KGHDR, CDR2 SFDVKD. V dropped 4 bases and J dropped 5; count of bases not matched to a gene: 2. The CDR3: CATSDSGGDTQYF. DNA for the CDR3: TGTGCCACCAGTGACTCAGGGGGAGATACGCAGTATTTT.

The chain employs TRBV5-6 and TRBJ2-7; the D gene is possibly TRBD2 (5 bases). The CDR3 extends over 15 amino acids. CDR1 and CDR2 (germline): SGHDT, YYEEEE. The V and J ends lost 1 base and 1 base respectively, with 12 bases between them. The chain's CDR3 is CASSLRRTPSYEQYF. As DNA, the CDR3 is TGTGCCAGCAGCTTGAGGAGGACTCCTTCCTACGAGCAGTACTTC.

The genes are TRBV2 and TRBJ2-7; 8 bases fit TRBD1. With V trimmed by 3 bases and J by 2 bases, 0 bases remained unmatched. Germline loops: CDR1 SNHLY, CDR2 FYNNEI. The CDR3 contains 13 residues. The CDR3 is CASSDRGPYEQYF. Here the CDR3 DNA reads TGTGCCAGCAGTGACAGGGGGCCCTACGAGCAGTACTTC.

The rearrangement links TRBV19 to TRBJ2-5, with D possibly being TRBD2 (5 bases). The CDR3 is 15 residues long. Trimming removed 11 bases from V and 4 bases from J, with 23 bases in between. The germline gives CDR1 LNHDA, CDR2 SQIVND (reference sequence). The chain's CDR3 is CASTRTPGRGETQYF. The CDR3, as DNA: TGTGCCTCAACCAGGACTCCGGGCCGGGGAGAGACCCAGTACTTC.

The rearrangement uses TRBV29-1 and TRBJ1-2; D perhaps matches TRBD1 (5 bases). Germline V gives CDR1 SQVTM, CDR2 ANQGSEA. The germline V and J ends were trimmed by 4 bases and 8 bases, with 17 bases remaining between them. There are 13 residues in the CDR3. CDR3 region: CSVVREEAPGYTF. The CDR3 coding sequence is TGCAGCGTTGTCAGGGAAGAGGCCCCCGGCTACACCTTC.

This rearrangement joins TRBV15 to TRBJ2-5; D call uncertain. Germline lookup yields CDR1 LNHNV and CDR2 YYDKDF (reference sequence). Trimming stripped 3 bases from V and 5 bases from J, with 16 bases between. The CDR3 contains 15 residues. CDR3 nucleotides: TGTGCCACCAGCAGCAACCTAGACCTCGAGGAGACCCAGTACTTC. This gives the protein CATSSNLDLEETQYF.

The chain couples TRBV29-1 to TRBJ2-5; D not certain. In germline, CDR1 is SQVTM, CDR2 ANQGSEA. This CDR3 region has 13 residues. V was cut by 3 bases and J by 4 bases, with 12 bases left in between. In DNA form, the CDR3 reads TGCAGCGTTGATCACGGGCTTGGAGAGACCCAGTACTTC. Encoded protein: CSVDHGLGETQYF. Looking up the rest from reference TRBV29-1 and TRBJ2-5 gives the full variable domain: SAVISQKPSRDICQRGTSLTIQCQVDSQVTMMFWYRQQPGQSLTLIATANQGSEATYESGFVIDKFPISRPNLTFSTLTVSNMSPEDSSIYLCSVDHGLGETQYFGPGTRLLVL.

The V gene is TRBV7-2, the J gene TRBJ2-7; D uncertain. Germline CDR1 is SGHTA and CDR2 is FQGNSA. Trimming cost V 5 bases and J 2 bases, with 13 bases left between them. The CDR3 is made up of 14 amino acids. The DNA of the CDR3 is TGTGCCAGCAGCCCCATCACCCCCACCTACGAGCAGTACTTC. Translated, it gives CASSPITPTYEQYF.

This clonotype was found once. The J gene is TRBJ1-5, the V gene TRBV2, with D maybe TRBD1 (5 bases). CDR3 length: 16 amino acids. The V end was cut by 4 bases, the J end by 2 bases, with 15 bases between. CDR1 and CDR2 (germline): SNHLY, FYNNEI. Written as DNA, the CDR3 is TGTGCCAGCAGTGCGGATAGTCCCAGGGGCAATCAGCCCCAGCATTTT. Protein product: CASSADSPRGNQPQHF.

V gene TRBV10-2 combines with J gene TRBJ2-1; the D call may be TRBD1 or TRBD2 (5 bases each). Germline-derived CDR1 and CDR2 are WSHSY and SAAADI. The V end was cut by 5 bases, the J end by 12 bases, with 11 bases between. The CDR3 totals 11 residues. The CDR3 bases are TGCGCCAGCAGTTTGGGGACGCCGCAGTTCTTC. Its protein is CASSLGTPQFF.

J is TRBJ2-7 and V is TRBV2; no definite D call. Trimming stripped 3 bases from V and 2 bases from J, with 5 bases between. There are 12 residues in the CDR3. CDR1 is SNHLY, CDR2 FYNNEI, per germline. CDR3 protein: CASSDRTYEQYF. Here the CDR3 DNA reads TGTGCCAGCAGTGACAGAACCTACGAGCAGTACTTC.

DNA for the CDR3: TGTGCCAGCAGCCCTGGTGGAGTAGGGGCCTACGAGCAGTACTTC. Protein product: CASSPGGVGAYEQYF. The V gene is TRBV4-2, the J gene TRBJ2-7; possible D gene TRBD1, 5 bases. The V gene lost 4 bases and the J gene lost 2 bases, with 15 bases spanning the gap. This CDR3 spans 15 amino acids. In germline, CDR1 is LGHNA, CDR2 YNFKEQ.

J is TRBJ2-1 and V is TRBV12-3 or TRBV12-4, with 8 bases matching TRBD1. V gave up 5 bases and J gave up 8 bases; unmatched junction bases: 5. The CDR3 covers 13 residues. The CDR3, as DNA: TGTGCCAGCAGTCCACGACAGGGGTATGAGCAGTTCTTC. Translation: CASSPRQGYEQFF.

A remark on this clonotype: A read error may produce the germline difference seen at one junction end. This chain connects TRBV7-9 to TRBJ2-1, with a possible D match to TRBD2 (7 bases). Per the germline V gene, CDR1 is SEHNR and CDR2 is FQNEAQ (reference sequence). This CDR3 is built from 13 residues. CDR3 DNA: TGTGCCAGCAGCGCGGGTTCTAAGGGGGGGGGATCCTTC. Its translation is CASSAGSKGGGSF.

This sequence joins TRBV9 and TRBJ2-7; no reliable D call. Trimming took off 4 bases at V and 4 bases at J, with 18 bases between the two ends. Per germline, CDR1 SGDLS and CDR2 YYNGEE. This CDR3 region has 15 residues. CDR3 sequence (DNA): TGTGCCAGCAGCCCGACGTCGTGGATTGGATACGAGCAGTACTTC. It codes for CASSPTSWIGYEQYF.

The rearrangement links TRBV7-6 to TRBJ2-1; 10 positions match TRBD2. V lost 7 bases, J lost 4 bases, and 10 bases stayed unmatched. CDR1 is SGHVS, CDR2 FNYEAQ, per germline. The CDR3 spans 16 residues. CDR3: CASNRRTSGIYNEQFF. The CDR3, as DNA: TGTGCCAGCAATCGTAGGACTAGCGGTATATACAATGAGCAGTTCTTC. Full variable domain (rest looked up from reference TRBV7-6 and TRBJ2-1): GAGVSQSPRYKVTKRGQDVALRCDPISGHVSLYWYRQALGQGPEFLTYFNYEAQQDKSGLPNDRFSAERPEGSISTLTIQRTEQRDSAMYRCASNRRTSGIYNEQFFGPGTRLTVL.

This rearrangement joins TRBV9 to TRBJ2-1; D not resolved. The V and J ends lost 0 bases and 5 bases respectively, with 12 bases between them. The CDR3 length is 15 residues. Germline V gene data show CDR1 as SGDLS and CDR2 as YYNGEE. In DNA form, the CDR3 reads TGTGCCAGCAGCGTAGAAGGGAATAACCACAATGAGCAGTTCTTC. Its protein is CASSVEGNNHNEQFF.

This chain links TRBV29-1 with TRBJ2-7, with 8 bases aligning to TRBD2. In germline, CDR1 is SQVTM, CDR2 ANQGSEA. V trimming: 0 bases; J trimming: 12 bases; junction bases outside the gene matches: 4. The length of the CDR3 is 11 residues. The CDR3 loop reads CSVEDRGGMYF. CDR3 nucleotides: TGCAGCGTTGAAGATCGGGGGGGCATGTACTTC.

The V and J genes are TRBV18 and TRBJ1-2; TRBD1 matches at 7 bases. The CDR3 runs to 14 residues. Germline V gene sequence: CDR1 KGHSH, CDR2 LQKENI. Trimming cost V 2 bases and J 3 bases; bases outside gene matches: 3. The CDR3 sequence: CASSPTQGDYGYTF. The CDR3 bases are TGTGCCAGCTCACCAACGCAGGGGGACTATGGCTACACCTTC.